This is a list of T cell receptor beta chains from one sample in a study of post-analysis software for immune sequencing data. One entry per CDR3 protein results from TCRdb running MiXCR on the PCR reads. Among about half a million distinct CDR3 sequences listed, around 34% were seen once. The sequenced material came from blood. All receptors come from a girl younger than 18 with multiple sclerosis. CDR3s include the opening cysteine and the closing phenylalanine or tryptophan. D genes are given only for firm matches. Only part of the rows carry a size: once, few, many, or a class if the clone is expanded.

d_gene: TRBD2; abundance: many; v_gene: TRBV7-2; j_gene: TRBJ2-1; CDR3aa: CASSPAGLAYNEQFF; CDR3nt: TGTGCCAGCAGTCCCGCGGGACTAGCATACAATGAGCAGTTCTTC
d_gene: .; abundance: .; v_gene: TRBV2; j_gene: TRBJ2-7; CDR3aa: CASSDLGRTYEQYF; CDR3nt: TGTGCCAGCAGTGATCTCGGACGGACCTACGAGCAGTACTTC
d_gene: .; abundance: .; v_gene: TRBV29-1; j_gene: TRBJ1-1; CDR3aa: CSVAGGSEAFF; CDR3nt: TGCAGCGTTGCCGGGGGTTCTGAAGCTTTCTTT
d_gene: .; abundance: .; v_gene: TRBV11-2; j_gene: TRBJ2-7; CDR3aa: CASSPTELSYEQYF; CDR3nt: TGTGCCAGCAGCCCGACAGAGCTGTCCTACGAGCAGTACTTC
d_gene: .; abundance: few; v_gene: TRBV5-1; j_gene: TRBJ2-3; CDR3aa: CASSLAMGKGADTQYF; CDR3nt: TGCGCCAGCAGCTTGGCCATGGGTAAAGGGGCAGATACGCAGTATTTT
d_gene: .; abundance: few; v_gene: TRBV20-1; j_gene: TRBJ2-7; CDR3aa: CSARDPFYEQYF; CDR3nt: TGCAGTGCTAGAGATCCCTTCTACGAGCAGTACTTC
d_gene: TRBD1; abundance: .; v_gene: TRBV10-3; j_gene: TRBJ2-6; CDR3aa: CAIRGTGGNGANVLTF; CDR3nt: TGTGCCATCAGGGGGACAGGGGGAAATGGGGCCAACGTCCTGACTTTC
d_gene: TRBD1; abundance: .; v_gene: TRBV20-1; j_gene: TRBJ2-7; CDR3aa: CSASAPRTGDYEQYF; CDR3nt: TGCAGTGCTAGTGCGCCCAGGACAGGGGACTACGAGCAGTACTTC
d_gene: .; abundance: .; v_gene: TRBV21-1; j_gene: TRBJ2-3; CDR3aa: CASSKALPTSTDTQYF; CDR3nt: TGTGCCAGCAGCAAAGCGCTGCCGACTAGCACAGATACGCAGTATTTT
d_gene: .; abundance: .; v_gene: TRBV10-3; j_gene: TRBJ2-3; CDR3aa: CAISESIDTQYF; CDR3nt: TGTGCCATCAGTGAGTCGATCGATACGCAGTATTTT
d_gene: .; abundance: .; v_gene: TRBV7-2; j_gene: TRBJ2-3; CDR3aa: CASSFSPGSTDTQYF; CDR3nt: TGTGCCAGCAGCTTTTCTCCGGGAAGCACAGATACGCAGTATTTT
d_gene: .; abundance: .; v_gene: TRBV29-1; j_gene: TRBJ1-1; CDR3aa: CSVLAGTEAFF; CDR3nt: TGCAGCGTTCTTGCGGGAACTGAAGCTTTCTTT
d_gene: .; abundance: .; v_gene: TRBV3-1; j_gene: TRBJ2-3; CDR3aa: CASSQGSGARTDTQYF; CDR3nt: TGTGCCAGCAGCCAAGGGAGCGGAGCGCGCACAGATACGCAGTATTTT
d_gene: .; abundance: few; v_gene: TRBV5-1; j_gene: TRBJ2-1; CDR3aa: CASSLVQVVGNEQFF; CDR3nt: TGCGCCAGCAGCTTGGTACAGGTGGTTGGGAATGAGCAGTTCTTC
d_gene: .; abundance: .; v_gene: TRBV20-1; j_gene: TRBJ1-5; CDR3aa: CSAILNRDHQPQHF; CDR3nt: TGCAGTGCTATACTAAACAGGGACCATCAGCCCCAGCATTTT
d_gene: .; abundance: .; v_gene: TRBV25-1; j_gene: TRBJ1-2; CDR3aa: CASSESITVYTF; CDR3nt: TGTGCCAGCAGTGAATCAATTACAGTCTACACCTTC
d_gene: TRBD1; abundance: few; v_gene: TRBV20-1; j_gene: TRBJ2-3; CDR3aa: CSASHSGQGGFDTQYF; CDR3nt: TGCAGTGCTAGCCATTCGGGACAGGGAGGTTTCGATACGCAGTATTTT
d_gene: TRBD2; abundance: .; v_gene: TRBV7-6; j_gene: TRBJ2-1; CDR3aa: CASSFSGGDDEQFF; CDR3nt: TGTGCCAGCAGCTTCAGCGGGGGGGATGATGAGCAGTTCTTC
d_gene: TRBD2; abundance: few; v_gene: TRBV5-1; j_gene: TRBJ2-3; CDR3aa: CASSWIAGSTDTQYF; CDR3nt: TGCGCCAGCAGCTGGATAGCGGGATCCACAGATACGCAGTATTTT
d_gene: .; abundance: .; v_gene: TRBV25-1; j_gene: TRBJ1-1; CDR3aa: CARHIARWDTEAFF; CDR3nt: TGTGCCCGCCACATAGCACGGTGGGACACTGAAGCTTTCTTT
d_gene: .; abundance: .; v_gene: TRBV15; j_gene: TRBJ2-1; CDR3aa: CATSSQKGDETQFF; CDR3nt: TGTGCCACCAGCTCGCAAAAGGGGGACGAGACCCAGTTCTTC
d_gene: .; abundance: .; v_gene: TRBV12-3/TRBV12-4; j_gene: TRBJ2-5; CDR3aa: CAGSPRGEGGMETQYF; CDR3nt: TGTGCCGGCAGCCCCCGAGGCGAAGGAGGAATGGAGACCCAGTACTTC